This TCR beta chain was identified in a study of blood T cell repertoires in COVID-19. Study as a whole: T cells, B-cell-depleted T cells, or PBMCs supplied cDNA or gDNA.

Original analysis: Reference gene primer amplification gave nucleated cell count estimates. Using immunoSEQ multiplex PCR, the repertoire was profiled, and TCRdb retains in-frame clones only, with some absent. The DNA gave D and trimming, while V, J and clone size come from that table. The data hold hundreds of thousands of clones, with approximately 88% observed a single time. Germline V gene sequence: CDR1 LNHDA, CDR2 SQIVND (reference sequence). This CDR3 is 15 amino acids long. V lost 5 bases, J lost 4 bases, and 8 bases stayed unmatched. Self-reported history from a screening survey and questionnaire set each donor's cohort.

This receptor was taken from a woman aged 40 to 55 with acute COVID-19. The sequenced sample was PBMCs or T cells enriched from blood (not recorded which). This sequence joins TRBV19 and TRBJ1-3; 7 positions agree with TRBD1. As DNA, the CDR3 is TGTGCCAGTAGTTCGCACAGGGGACCGGGAAACACCATATATTTT. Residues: CASSSHRGPGNTIYF.